This T cell receptor beta chain appears in the sequencing data of a study of T-cell memory formation after mild COVID-19. Notes on this clonotype: Its antigen is not known.

Libraries for TCRalpha and TCRbeta carried sample barcodes and unique molecular identifiers via 5'RACE. Each CDR3 protein is one row after TCRdb ran MiXCR on the 5' RACE reads. The sample has about 180,000 distinct CDR3 sequences, around 16% seen once. Broader study findings: Clones that contracted from day 15 to 85 were balanced CD4/CD8, while later expanders leaned CD4+.

This CDR3 is 14 amino acids long. Trimming pared 0 bases from V and 9 bases from J, leaving 13 bases between. CDR1 and CDR2 from the germline V gene are SGHKS and YYEKEE (reference sequence). The V and J genes are TRBV5-5 and TRBJ2-1; a weak D match, TRBD2 (6 bases). This clonotype was sampled from an adult woman who had mild COVID-19 (a few samples of this study predate the infection). Cell type and time point are not known. The sample consisted of PBMCs or a T cell subset sorted from them (not recorded which). The CDR3 here is CASSLGLDYAEQFF. CDR3 DNA: TGTGCCAGCAGCTTGGGACTAGACTACGCTGAGCAGTTCTTC.